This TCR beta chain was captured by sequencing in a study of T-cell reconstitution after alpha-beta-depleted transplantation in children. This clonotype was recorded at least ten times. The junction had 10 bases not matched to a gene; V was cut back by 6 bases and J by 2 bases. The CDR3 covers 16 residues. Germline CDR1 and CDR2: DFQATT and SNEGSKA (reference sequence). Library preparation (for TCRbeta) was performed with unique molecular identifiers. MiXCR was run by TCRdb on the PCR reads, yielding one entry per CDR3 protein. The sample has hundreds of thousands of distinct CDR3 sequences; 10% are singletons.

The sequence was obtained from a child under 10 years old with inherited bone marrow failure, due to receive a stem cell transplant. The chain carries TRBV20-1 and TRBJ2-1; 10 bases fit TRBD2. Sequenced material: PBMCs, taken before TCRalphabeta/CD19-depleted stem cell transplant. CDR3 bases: TGCAGTGCCCTCGTTCCGGGACTAGCGACCTACAATGAGCAGTTCTTC. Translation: CSALVPGLATYNEQFF.